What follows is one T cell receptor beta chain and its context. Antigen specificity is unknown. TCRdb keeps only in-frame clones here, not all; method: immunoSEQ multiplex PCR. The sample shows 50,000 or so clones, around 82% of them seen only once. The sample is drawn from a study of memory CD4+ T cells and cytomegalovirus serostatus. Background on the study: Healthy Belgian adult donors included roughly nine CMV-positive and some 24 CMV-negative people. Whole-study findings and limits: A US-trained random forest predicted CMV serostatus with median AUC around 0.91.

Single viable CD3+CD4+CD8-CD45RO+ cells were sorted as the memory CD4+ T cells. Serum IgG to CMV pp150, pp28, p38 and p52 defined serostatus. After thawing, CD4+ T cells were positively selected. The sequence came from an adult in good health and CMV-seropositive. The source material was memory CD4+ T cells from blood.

CDR3 sequence reads: CASSPGGNQPQHF. For the CDR3, the DNA is TGTGCCAGCAGCCCGGGGGGTAATCAGCCCCAGCATTTT. V and J are TRBV5-5 and TRBJ1-5; D is perhaps TRBD1 (5 bases). The CDR3 spans 13 residues. CDR1 and CDR2 (germline): SGHKS, YYEKEE (reference sequence). V was trimmed by 4 bases and J by 4 bases, leaving 9 bases between them. The entire variable domain, with the rest obtained from reference TRBV5-5 and TRBJ1-5, is as follows: DAGVTQSPTHLIKTRGQQVTLRCSPISGHKSVSWYQQVLGQGPQFIFQYYEKEERGRGNFPDRFSARQFPNYSSELNVNALLLGDSALYLCASSPGGNQPQHFGDGTRLSIL.